One sample yielded the 27 T cell receptor beta chains listed below, sequenced in a study of blood T cell repertoires in COVID-19 (TCRdb year 2020). The library was generated by the immunoSEQ multiplex PCR assay. The immuneACCESS repertoire file appears here via TCRdb, limited to in-frame rearrangements. These files lack a portion of the clones; in checked studies, under half of the deficit traces to unresolved V genes, and the cause of the others is not known. This sample has roughly 150,000 clones in its table, and roughly 88% of those were observed once. Roughly 28% of the sample comes from the top ten. Sequenced input: peripheral blood. The receptors were gathered from a human donor in a cohort sampled during active COVID-19.

The chain recombines TRBV15 with TRBJ1-3; the match to TRBD1 covers 8 bases. V gave up 1 base and J gave up 4 bases; unmatched junction bases: 3. The CDR3 loop spans 15 amino acids. Germline V gene sequence: CDR1 LNHNV, CDR2 YYDKDF (reference sequence). The CDR3 DNA reads as TGTGCCACCAGCAGAGGGACAGGGAACGGAAACACCATATATTTT. Protein product: CATSRGTGNGNTIYF.

This chain uses TRBV2 with TRBJ1-2, with D possibly TRBD1 on 5 matching bases. Looked up from germline, CDR1 is SNHLY and CDR2 is FYNNEI. The CDR3 has 14 residues. V was pared by 6 bases and J by 5 bases, with 16 bases between. The CDR3 nucleotides read TGTGCCAGCAGGCTCGCCAGGGTTGATTATGGCTACACCTTC. Its translation is CASRLARVDYGYTF. The complete variable domain, with remaining parts taken from reference TRBV2 and TRBJ1-2, reads EPEVTQTPSHQVTQMGQEVILRCVPISNHLYFYWYRQILGQKVEFLVSFYNNEISEKSEIFDDQFSVERPDGSNFTLKIRSTKLEDSAMYFCASRLARVDYGYTFGSGTRLTVV.

This sequence joins TRBV28 and TRBJ2-5, with D perhaps TRBD2 (6 bases). Trimming left V 10 bases short and J 4 bases short, with 13 bases between. Germline V gene sequence: CDR1 MDHEN, CDR2 SYDVKM. CDR3 length: 12 residues. The CDR3 loop reads CATREAGETQYF. The DNA of the CDR3 is TGTGCCACTAGGGAGGCTGGAGAGACCCAGTACTTC.

The chain employs TRBV10-3 and TRBJ1-1, with D possibly being TRBD1 (5 bases). Germline V gene lookup returns CDR1 ENHRY and CDR2 SYGVKD. The V gene lost 8 bases and the J gene lost 6 bases, with 13 bases spanning the gap. The CDR3 runs 12 residues. The CDR3 bases are TGTGCCATCGGGGCAATGGACGCTGAAGCTTTCTTT. Protein: CAIGAMDAEAFF.

The V gene is TRBV5-1, the J gene TRBJ2-7; 9 nucleotides align to TRBD1. Germline V gene data show CDR1 as SGHRS and CDR2 as YFSETQ. The trim removed 1 base at V and 5 bases at J, leaving 10 bases unmatched. This CDR3 is built from 16 residues. The CDR3 DNA reads as TGCGCCAGCAGCTTGTTGCCGGGACAGGGTCTCGACGAGCAGTACTTC. Its protein product is CASSLLPGQGLDEQYF.

The chain combines TRBV7-2 with TRBJ1-5; 8 positions agree with TRBD1. The CDR3 contains 16 residues. CDR1 is SGHTA and CDR2 is FQGNSA in the germline V gene. Trimming cost V 0 bases and J 7 bases; bases outside gene matches: 8. The CDR3 loop reads CASSLALDRVEQPQHF. The CDR3, as DNA: TGTGCCAGCAGCTTAGCGCTGGACAGGGTGGAGCAGCCCCAGCATTTT.

This chain links TRBV5-1 with TRBJ2-7; D might be TRBD1 (6 bases). The CDR3 has 16 residues. In germline, CDR1 is SGHRS, CDR2 YFSETQ. Trimming cost V 4 bases and J 1 base, with 18 bases left between them. CDR3 in amino acids: CASSPSGHTLSYEQYF. The DNA for the CDR3 is TGCGCCAGCAGCCCGTCGGGACACACATTATCCTACGAGCAGTACTTC.

This clone was seen just once. J is TRBJ2-3 and V is TRBV10-3; 11 bases fit TRBD2. Losses at the gene ends were 2 bases for V and 3 bases for J; bases not matched to a gene: 4. In germline, CDR1 is ENHRY, CDR2 SYGVKD. CDR3 length: 16 residues. The CDR3 here is CAISELASGGTDTQYF. The CDR3 region has the DNA TGTGCCATCAGTGAGCTGGCTAGCGGGGGGACAGATACGCAGTATTTT.

V usage is TRBV5-3 and J usage is TRBJ2-7, with a weak D call TRBD1 (6 bases). TRBV5-3 has ORF status, its function being uncertain. This CDR3 region has 13 residues. Trimming took off 3 bases at V and 5 bases at J, with 12 bases between the two ends. The CDR3 sequence: CARSSGQMDEQYF. For the CDR3, the DNA is TGTGCCAGAAGCTCGGGACAAATGGACGAGCAGTACTTC.

This clone was recorded once. J is TRBJ1-2 and V is TRBV5-1, with TRBD1 matching 10 bases. The CDR3 spans 15 residues. V was pared by 3 bases and J by 4 bases, with 6 bases of the junction left unmatched. The V gene's germline CDR1 is SGHRS and CDR2 YFSETQ. CDR3 sequence (DNA): TGCGCCAGCAGCTGGGGGGACAGGGGATCCTATGGCTACACCTTC. It is translated as CASSWGDRGSYGYTF.

The CDR3 DNA reads TGTGCCAGCAGGGGGGACAGGTTTTACGAGCAGTACTTC. Its translation is CASRGDRFYEQYF. The chain is built from TRBV27 and TRBJ2-7; 8 nucleotides align to TRBD1. V was clipped by 6 bases and J by 4 bases; unmatched bases: 5. The germline V gene has CDR1 MNHEY and CDR2 SMNVEV (reference sequence). The CDR3 totals 13 residues.

The chain combines TRBV30 with TRBJ2-7; D is undetermined. The CDR3 is 17 amino acids. V gave up 0 bases and J gave up 2 bases, with 20 bases separating them. Germline V CDR1 and CDR2: GTSNPN, SVGIG (reference sequence). The CDR3 protein is CAWSVGFRPQGTYEQYF. CDR3 DNA: TGTGCCTGGAGTGTGGGCTTTCGGCCCCAAGGAACCTACGAGCAGTACTTC.

This clone occurred once. This chain links TRBV5-1 with TRBJ2-2; TRBD1 matches at 7 bases. This CDR3 region has 15 residues. V trimming: 3 bases; J trimming: 1 base; junction bases outside the gene matches: 3. Germline-derived CDR1 and CDR2 are SGHRS and YFSETQ. The CDR3 protein is CASSYRTGNTGELFF. The CDR3 nucleotides read TGCGCCAGCAGCTACCGGACAGGGAACACCGGGGAGCTGTTTTTT. The variable domain in full, with the rest retrieved from reference TRBV5-1 and TRBJ2-2, is KAGVTQTPRYLIKTRGQQVTLSCSPISGHRSVSWYQQTPGQGLQFLFEYFSETQRNKGNFPGRFSGRQFSNSRSEMNVSTLELGDSALYLCASSYRTGNTGELFFGEGSRLTVL.

The chain links TRBV29-1 to TRBJ2-1, with a tentative D call TRBD2 (5 bases). V lost 3 bases to trimming and J lost 0 bases, with 6 bases between them. CDR3 size: 13 residues. Germline CDR1 reads SQVTM; CDR2 reads ANQGSEA. DNA of the CDR3: TGCAGCGTTGATGGGAGCTCCTACAATGAGCAGTTCTTC. Its protein is CSVDGSSYNEQFF.

With respect to this clone: A read error may account for a junction end that differs from germline. The chain carries TRBV7-7 and TRBJ2-1, with 8 bases fitting TRBD2. This CDR3 is 15 amino acids long. Germline V gene sequence: CDR1 SSHAT, CDR2 FNYEAQ (reference sequence). The CDR3 DNA reads TGTGCTAGCAGCTTAGACGGGGGGGCCGGGAATGAGCAGTTCTTC. Translated, it gives CASSLDGGAGNEQFF.

The chain employs TRBV7-9 and TRBJ2-1, with D perhaps TRBD1 (6 bases). The CDR3 is 14 residues long. Germline V gives CDR1 SEHNR, CDR2 FQNEAQ (reference sequence). The V and J ends lost 5 bases and 6 bases respectively, with 14 bases between them. CDR3 in amino acids: CASSLGVRGNEQFF. The CDR3 bases are TGTGCCAGCAGCCTAGGGGTCAGGGGCAATGAGCAGTTCTTC.

This chain connects TRBV5-5 to TRBJ1-4, with 11 bases matching TRBD1. Looked up from germline, CDR1 is SGHKS and CDR2 is YYEKEE (reference sequence). V shed 6 bases, J shed 10 bases, and the junction held 8 bases outside the gene matches. This CDR3 is 14 amino acids long. The CDR3 DNA reads TGTGCCAGCAACACGGGACAGGGGGGTGGAAAACTGTTTTTT. It yields the protein CASNTGQGGGKLFF.

V and J are TRBV24-1 and TRBJ1-5; D possibly corresponds to TRBD1 (5 bases). V was cut by 2 bases and J by 2 bases, with 15 bases left in between. This CDR3 comprises 17 residues. Germline V gives CDR1 KGHDR, CDR2 SFDVKD. CDR3 sequence (DNA): TGTGCCACCAGTGATTCACGCAGGGTGATTGGCAATCAGCCCCAGCATTTT. Its protein is CATSDSRRVIGNQPQHF.

The rearrangement joins TRBV12-3 or TRBV12-4 to TRBJ1-5; D remains ambiguous. This CDR3 comprises 13 residues. V was shortened by 3 bases and J by 7 bases, with 10 bases between the two germline ends. CDR3 sequence (DNA): TGTGCCAGCAGTTTGGGCCCTTTACAGCCCCAGCATTTT. It yields the protein CASSLGPLQPQHF.

V gene TRBV5-6 combines with J gene TRBJ1-1; possible D gene TRBD1, 5 bases. The CDR3 covers 17 residues. V lost 4 bases and J 2 bases, leaving 21 bases between the germline ends. The germline CDR1 and CDR2 sequences are SGHDT and YYEEEE. The CDR3, as DNA: TGTGCCAGCAGCACAGGAGGGCTTTTCAAGTCAAACACTGAAGCTTTCTTT. Amino acid sequence: CASSTGGLFKSNTEAFF.

The V call is TRBV7-2, the J call TRBJ2-3, with TRBD1 identical over 7 bases. CDR3 length equals 15 residues. The J segment lost 5 bases and the V segment lost 5 bases, leaving 10 bases of the junction unmatched. The germline V gene encodes CDR1 SGHTA and CDR2 FQGNSA. The CDR3 is CASSAKGTALDTQYF. DNA for the CDR3: TGTGCCAGCAGCGCTAAAGGGACAGCTCTAGATACGCAGTATTTT.

The rearrangement joins TRBV11-2 to TRBJ2-7; 7 nucleotides agree with TRBD1. V lost 5 bases, J lost 2 bases, and 3 bases stayed unmatched. The CDR3 is 13 amino acids. CDR1 is SGHAT and CDR2 is FQNNGV in the germline V gene. The CDR3 DNA sequence: TGTGCCAGCAGCGTCGGGACAGCCTACGAGCAGTACTTC. It is translated as CASSVGTAYEQYF.

This chain links TRBV4-2 with TRBJ1-2, with 12 bases aligning to TRBD1. V dropped 0 bases and J dropped 8; count of bases not matched to a gene: 10. This CDR3 is 17 amino acids long. CDR1 is LGHNA and CDR2 is YNFKEQ in the germline V gene. Written as DNA, the CDR3 is TGTGCCAGCAGCCAAGATGGGGGGGACAGGGGGCTTGAGGGCTACACCTTC. Protein product: CASSQDGGDRGLEGYTF.

This clone came up once. The V call is TRBV2, the J call TRBJ1-4; 9 nucleotides align to TRBD1. Germline CDR1 SNHLY, CDR2 FYNNEI. This CDR3 contains 16 residues. The junction had 7 bases not matched to a gene; V was cut back by 4 bases and J by 4 bases. CDR3 loop: CASSAGTGFVNEKLFF. CDR3 in DNA: TGTGCCAGCAGTGCCGGGACAGGGTTTGTTAATGAAAAACTGTTTTTT.

Comments on this clone: The sample has other DNA sequences that encode this CDR3 too. V gene TRBV6-5 combines with J gene TRBJ2-5; D perhaps matches TRBD1 (6 bases). This CDR3 has 15 amino acids. Germline CDR1 and CDR2: MNHEY and SVGAGI. V was cut by 4 bases and J by 2 bases, with 14 bases left in between. Here the CDR3 reads CASSSSGQPQETQYF. CDR3 bases: TGTGCCAGCAGTTCATCCGGACAGCCGCAAGAGACCCAGTACTTC.

This chain connects TRBV7-6 to TRBJ2-7; 10 bases agree with TRBD2. Germline V gene sequence: CDR1 SGHVS, CDR2 FNYEAQ. This CDR3 region has 15 residues. V was pared by 2 bases and J by 0 bases, with 1 base of the junction left unmatched. The CDR3 DNA reads as TGTGCCAGCAGCTTACTAGCGGGGGACTCCTACGAGCAGTACTTC. It yields the protein CASSLLAGDSYEQYF.

J is TRBJ1-1 and V is TRBV4-1; 7 nucleotides line up with TRBD1. J gave up 7 bases and V 3 bases, and 14 bases lay outside the gene matches. This CDR3 is 16 amino acids long. CDR1 MGHRA and CDR2 YSYEKL come from the germline V gene. The CDR3 sequence is CASSHKWDRDSFEAFF. The CDR3 DNA reads as TGCGCCAGCAGCCATAAATGGGACCGGGACAGCTTTGAAGCTTTCTTT.